This T cell receptor (beta chain) comes out of a study of shared clonotypes between healthy human individuals. Overall study results and limits: Non-shared clonotypes were found to have lower generation probabilities than the clonotypes that were shared by all four of the sorted-subset donors. What naive subsets generally showed was a larger estimated richness than memory subsets showed.

Profiling relied on immunoSEQ multiplex PCR, and the TCRdb table lists in-frame clones only, not all of them. The table records roughly 2.1 million clones, about 93% of them present only once. Germline-derived CDR1 and CDR2 are MGHRA and YSYEKL. This CDR3 is built from 14 residues. V was cut by 4 bases and J by 0 bases, with 10 bases left in between. Naive CD8 cells comprised CD45RO-negative, CCR7-positively selected cells, excluding terminally differentiated effector memory CD45RA+ cells. Healthy adults negative for HIV, lacking recent acute infections or vaccinations, served as donors. All of the donors resided in Nashville, Tennessee, and each was a Caucasian adult. Points on this clone: Its matching antigen is unknown.

The clonotype comes from a man aged 18 to 35 in good health. Some clones in this sample may be carry-over from other donors' samples. Sample: naive CD8+ T cells from PBMCs. The chain has TRBV4-1 and TRBJ2-7; possible D gene TRBD1, 5 bases. This chain's CDR3 is CASSLNRYSYEQYF. Here the CDR3 DNA reads TGCGCCAGCAGCCTGAACAGGTACTCCTACGAGCAGTACTTC.